Sequencing of this T cell receptor (beta chain) was carried out in a study of blood T cell repertoires in COVID-19. The CDR3 consists of 15 residues. Germline V gene sequence: CDR1 SGHDN, CDR2 FVKESK. V gave up 3 bases and J gave up 3 bases, with 12 bases separating them. Sequenced by immunoSEQ multiplex PCR; TCRdb stores in-frame clones only, minus some. The sample contains 77,000 or so clones, about 90% of which appear only once. This clone was seen only once. Sequencing was performed on peripheral blood. The source of this sequence is a man between 45 and 60 years old with active COVID-19. This rearrangement joins TRBV14 to TRBJ2-1, with D maybe TRBD2 (6 bases). CDR3 nucleotides: TGTGCCAGCAGCCATACGGGGAGGCACTACAATGAGCAGTTCTTC. Residues: CASSHTGRHYNEQFF.